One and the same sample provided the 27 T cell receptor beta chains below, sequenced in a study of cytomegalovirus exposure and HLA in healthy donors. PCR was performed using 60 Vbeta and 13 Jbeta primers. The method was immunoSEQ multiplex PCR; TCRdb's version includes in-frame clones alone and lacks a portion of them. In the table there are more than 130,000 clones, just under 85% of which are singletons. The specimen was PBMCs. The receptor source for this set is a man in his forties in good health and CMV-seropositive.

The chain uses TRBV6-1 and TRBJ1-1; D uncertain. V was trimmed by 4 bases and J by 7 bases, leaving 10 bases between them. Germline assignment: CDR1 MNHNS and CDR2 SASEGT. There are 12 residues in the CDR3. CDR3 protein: CASSAYPGEAFF. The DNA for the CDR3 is TGTGCCAGCAGTGCTTACCCGGGTGAAGCTTTCTTT.

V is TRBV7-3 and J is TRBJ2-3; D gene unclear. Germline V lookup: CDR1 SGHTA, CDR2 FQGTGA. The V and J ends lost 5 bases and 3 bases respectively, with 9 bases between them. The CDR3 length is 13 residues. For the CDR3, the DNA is TGTGCCAGCAGCCGAGCGATAACAGATACGCAGTATTTT. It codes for CASSRAITDTQYF.

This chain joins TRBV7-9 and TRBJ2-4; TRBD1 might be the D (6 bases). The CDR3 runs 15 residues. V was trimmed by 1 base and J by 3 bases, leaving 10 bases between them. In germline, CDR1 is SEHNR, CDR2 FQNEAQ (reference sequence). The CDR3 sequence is CASSLGSGDKNIQYF. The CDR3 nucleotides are TGTGCCAGCAGCTTAGGCTCAGGGGACAAAAACATTCAGTACTTC.

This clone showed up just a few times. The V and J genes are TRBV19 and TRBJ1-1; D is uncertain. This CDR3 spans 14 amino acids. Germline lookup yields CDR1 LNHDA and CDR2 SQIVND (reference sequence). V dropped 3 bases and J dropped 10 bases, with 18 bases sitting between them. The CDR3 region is CASSIGSRSLGAFF. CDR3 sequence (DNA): TGTGCCAGTAGTATCGGAAGCCGGAGTCTGGGAGCTTTCTTT. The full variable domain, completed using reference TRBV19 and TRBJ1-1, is DGGITQSPKYLFRKEGQNVTLSCEQNLNHDAMYWYRQDPGQGLRLIYYSQIVNDFQKGDIAEGYSVSREKKESFPLTVTSAQKNPTAFYLCASSIGSRSLGAFFGQGTRLTVV.

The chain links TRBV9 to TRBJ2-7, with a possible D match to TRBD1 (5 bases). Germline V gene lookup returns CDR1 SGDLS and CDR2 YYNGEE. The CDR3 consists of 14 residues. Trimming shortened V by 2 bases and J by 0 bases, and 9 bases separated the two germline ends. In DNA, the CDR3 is TGTGCCAGCAGCGTCCGACAGAACTCCTACGAGCAGTACTTC. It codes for CASSVRQNSYEQYF.

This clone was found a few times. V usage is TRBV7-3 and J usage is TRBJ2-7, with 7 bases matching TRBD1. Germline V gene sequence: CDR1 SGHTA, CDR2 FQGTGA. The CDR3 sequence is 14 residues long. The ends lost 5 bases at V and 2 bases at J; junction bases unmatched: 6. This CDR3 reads CASSNPGQTYEQYF. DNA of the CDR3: TGTGCCAGCAGCAATCCGGGACAGACCTACGAGCAGTACTTC.

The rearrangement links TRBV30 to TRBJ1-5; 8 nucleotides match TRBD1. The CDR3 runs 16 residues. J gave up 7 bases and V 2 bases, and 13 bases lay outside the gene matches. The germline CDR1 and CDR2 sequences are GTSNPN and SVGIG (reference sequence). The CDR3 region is CAWSTGGKVSRQPQHF. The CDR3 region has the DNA TGTGCCTGGAGTACAGGGGGTAAGGTTTCCCGACAGCCCCAGCATTTT.

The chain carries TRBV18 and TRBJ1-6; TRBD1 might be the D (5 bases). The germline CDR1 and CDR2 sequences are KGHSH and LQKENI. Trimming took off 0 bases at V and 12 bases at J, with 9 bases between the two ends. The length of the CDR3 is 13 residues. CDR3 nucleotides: TGTGCCAGCTCACCACCGGGGGGGGGACCCCTCCACTTT. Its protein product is CASSPPGGGPLHF.

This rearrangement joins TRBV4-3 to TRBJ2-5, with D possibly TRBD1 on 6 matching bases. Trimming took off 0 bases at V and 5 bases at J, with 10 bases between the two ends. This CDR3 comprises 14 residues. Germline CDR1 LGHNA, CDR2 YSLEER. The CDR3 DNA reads TGCGCCAGCAGCCAAGACCAGGGGTTGGAGACCCAGTACTTC. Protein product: CASSQDQGLETQYF.

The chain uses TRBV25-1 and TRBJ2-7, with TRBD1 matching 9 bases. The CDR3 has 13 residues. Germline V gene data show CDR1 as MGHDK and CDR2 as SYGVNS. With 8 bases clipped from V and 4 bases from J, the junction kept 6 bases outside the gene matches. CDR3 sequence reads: CASEGGQGYEQYF. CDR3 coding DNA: TGTGCCAGCGAGGGAGGACAGGGGTACGAGCAGTACTTC.

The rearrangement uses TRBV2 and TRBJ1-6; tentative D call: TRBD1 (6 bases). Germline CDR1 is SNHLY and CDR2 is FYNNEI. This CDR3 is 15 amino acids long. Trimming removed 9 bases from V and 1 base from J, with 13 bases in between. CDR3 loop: CARRAGESYNSPLHF. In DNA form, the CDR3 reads TGTGCCAGAAGGGCAGGGGAGTCCTATAATTCACCCCTCCACTTT.

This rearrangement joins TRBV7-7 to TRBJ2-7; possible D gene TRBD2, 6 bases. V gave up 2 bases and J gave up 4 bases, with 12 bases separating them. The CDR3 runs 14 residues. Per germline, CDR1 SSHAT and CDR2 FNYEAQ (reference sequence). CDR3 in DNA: TGTGCCAGCAGCTTAAGGCAGGGACTTTACGAGCAGTACTTC. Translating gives CASSLRQGLYEQYF.

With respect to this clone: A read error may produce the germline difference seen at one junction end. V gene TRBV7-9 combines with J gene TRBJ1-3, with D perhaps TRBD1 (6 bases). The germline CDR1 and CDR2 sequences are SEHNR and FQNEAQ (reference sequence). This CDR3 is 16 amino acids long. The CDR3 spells CSSSVRQAPSGNTIYF. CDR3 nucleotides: TGTTCCAGCAGCGTAAGACAGGCCCCCTCTGGAAACACCATATATTTT.

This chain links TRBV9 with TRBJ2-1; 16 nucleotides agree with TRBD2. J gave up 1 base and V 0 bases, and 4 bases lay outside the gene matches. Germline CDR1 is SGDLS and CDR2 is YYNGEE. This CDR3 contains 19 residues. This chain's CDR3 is CASSVEGLAGGPSYNEQFF. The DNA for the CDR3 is TGTGCCAGCAGCGTAGAGGGACTAGCGGGAGGGCCTTCCTACAATGAGCAGTTCTTC.

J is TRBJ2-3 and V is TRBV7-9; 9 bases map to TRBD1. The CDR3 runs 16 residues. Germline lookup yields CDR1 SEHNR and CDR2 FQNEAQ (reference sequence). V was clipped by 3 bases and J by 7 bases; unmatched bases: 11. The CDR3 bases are TGTGCCAGCAGCTTTGGGGACAGGGTAATTAATCATACGCAGTATTTT. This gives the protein CASSFGDRVINHTQYF.

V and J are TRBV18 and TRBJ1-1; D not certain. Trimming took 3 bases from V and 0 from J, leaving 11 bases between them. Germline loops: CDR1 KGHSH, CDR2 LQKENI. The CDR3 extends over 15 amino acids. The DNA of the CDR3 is TGTGCCAGCTCACCGGGCCAACTGATGAACACTGAAGCTTTCTTT. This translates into CASSPGQLMNTEAFF.

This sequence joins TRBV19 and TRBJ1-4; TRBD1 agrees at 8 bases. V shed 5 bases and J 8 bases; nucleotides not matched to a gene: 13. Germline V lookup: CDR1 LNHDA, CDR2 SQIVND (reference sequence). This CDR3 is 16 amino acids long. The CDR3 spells CASSPRTGKKREKLFF. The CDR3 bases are TGTGCCAGTAGTCCGCGGACAGGGAAGAAAAGGGAAAAACTGTTTTTT.

The CDR3 sequence is CAWSYTGNQPQHF. The CDR3 DNA reads TGTGCCTGGAGTTATACAGGGAATCAGCCCCAGCATTTT. The V call is TRBV30, the J call TRBJ1-5, with D maybe TRBD1 (6 bases). V lost 2 bases to trimming and J lost 4 bases, with 9 bases between them. The CDR3 consists of 13 residues. Per germline, CDR1 GTSNPN and CDR2 SVGIG (reference sequence).

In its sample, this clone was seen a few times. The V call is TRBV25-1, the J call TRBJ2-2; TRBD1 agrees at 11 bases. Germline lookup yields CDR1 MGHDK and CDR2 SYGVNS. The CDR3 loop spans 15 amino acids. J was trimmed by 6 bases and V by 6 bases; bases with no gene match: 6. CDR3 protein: CASSPGQGESGELFF. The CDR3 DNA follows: TGTGCCAGCAGCCCGGGACAGGGGGAATCCGGGGAGCTGTTTTTT.

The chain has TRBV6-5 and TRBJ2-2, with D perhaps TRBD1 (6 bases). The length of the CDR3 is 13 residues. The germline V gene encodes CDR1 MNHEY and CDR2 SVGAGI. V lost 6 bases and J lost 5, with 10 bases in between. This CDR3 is CASRYTGTGELFF. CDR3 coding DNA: TGTGCCAGCAGATATACAGGGACCGGGGAGCTGTTTTTT.

The CDR3 DNA sequence: TGTGCCAGTAGTATGCCCGGGAGGAGTGATGAGCAGTTCTTC. This gives the protein CASSMPGRSDEQFF. This chain joins TRBV19 and TRBJ2-1, with 7 bases lining up with TRBD2. The CDR3 runs 14 residues. Looked up from germline, CDR1 is LNHDA and CDR2 is SQIVND (reference sequence). V was pared by 3 bases and J by 8 bases, with 7 bases of the junction left unmatched.

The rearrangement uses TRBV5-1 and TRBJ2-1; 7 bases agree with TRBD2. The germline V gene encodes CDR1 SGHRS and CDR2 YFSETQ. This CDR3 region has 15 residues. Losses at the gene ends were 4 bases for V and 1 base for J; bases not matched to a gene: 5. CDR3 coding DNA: TGCGCCAGCAGCCTTACTAGCGCTTCCTACAATGAGCAGTTCTTC. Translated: CASSLTSASYNEQFF.

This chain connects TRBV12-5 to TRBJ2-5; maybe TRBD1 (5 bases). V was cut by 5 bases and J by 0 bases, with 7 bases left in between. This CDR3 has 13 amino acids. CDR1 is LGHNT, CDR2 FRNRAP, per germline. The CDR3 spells CASGGAYQETQYF. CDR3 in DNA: TGTGCTAGTGGTGGGGCATACCAAGAGACCCAGTACTTC.

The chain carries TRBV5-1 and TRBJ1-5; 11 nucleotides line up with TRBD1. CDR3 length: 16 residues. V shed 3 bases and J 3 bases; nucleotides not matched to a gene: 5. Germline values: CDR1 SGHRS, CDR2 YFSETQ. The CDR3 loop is CASSWGTGGNNQPQHF. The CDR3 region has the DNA TGCGCCAGCAGCTGGGGGACAGGGGGGAACAATCAGCCCCAGCATTTT.

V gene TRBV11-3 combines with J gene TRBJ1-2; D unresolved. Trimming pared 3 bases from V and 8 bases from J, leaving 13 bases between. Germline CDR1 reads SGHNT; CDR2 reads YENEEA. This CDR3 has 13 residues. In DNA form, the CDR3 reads TGTGCCAGCAGCTTCCCCCGGGAAGGGGGCTACACCTTC. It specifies CASSFPREGGYTF.

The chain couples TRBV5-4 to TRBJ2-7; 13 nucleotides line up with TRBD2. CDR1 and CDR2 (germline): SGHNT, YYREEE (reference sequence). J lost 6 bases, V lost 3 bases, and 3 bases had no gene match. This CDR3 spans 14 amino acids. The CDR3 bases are TGTGCCAGCAGCTCACTAGCGGGGGGGCGCGAGCAGTACTTC. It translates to CASSSLAGGREQYF.

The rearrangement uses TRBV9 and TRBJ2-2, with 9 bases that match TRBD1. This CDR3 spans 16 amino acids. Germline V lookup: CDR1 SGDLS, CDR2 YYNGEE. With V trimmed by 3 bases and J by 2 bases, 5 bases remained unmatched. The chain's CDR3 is CASSAGTGSNTGELFF. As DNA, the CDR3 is TGTGCCAGCAGCGCCGGGACAGGGTCCAACACCGGGGAGCTGTTTTTT.